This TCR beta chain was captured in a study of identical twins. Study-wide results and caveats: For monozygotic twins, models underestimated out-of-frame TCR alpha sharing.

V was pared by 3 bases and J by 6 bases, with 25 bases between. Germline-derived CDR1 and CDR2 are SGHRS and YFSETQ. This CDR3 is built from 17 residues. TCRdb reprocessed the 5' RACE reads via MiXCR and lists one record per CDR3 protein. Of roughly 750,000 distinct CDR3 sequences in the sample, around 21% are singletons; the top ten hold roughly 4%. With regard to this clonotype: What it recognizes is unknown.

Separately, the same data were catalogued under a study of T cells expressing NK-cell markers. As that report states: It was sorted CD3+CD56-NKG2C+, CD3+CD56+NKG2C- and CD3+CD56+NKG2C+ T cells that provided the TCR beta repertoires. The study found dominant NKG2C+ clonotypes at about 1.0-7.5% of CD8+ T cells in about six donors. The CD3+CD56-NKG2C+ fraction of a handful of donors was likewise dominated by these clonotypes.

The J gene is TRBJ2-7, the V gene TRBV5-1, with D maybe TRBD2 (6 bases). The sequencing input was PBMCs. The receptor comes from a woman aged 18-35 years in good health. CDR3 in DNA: TGCGCCAGCAGCTCCCGTCTGGCGGGGCGCGAGCCTCGCGAGCAGTACTTC. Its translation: CASSSRLAGREPREQYF.